This TCR beta chain appears in the sequencing data of a study of control samples from healthy donors and cancer patients. CDR1 is SGHRS and CDR2 is YFSETQ in the germline V gene. Trimming removed 4 bases from V and 3 bases from J; junction bases left unmatched: 8. The CDR3 length is 15 residues. Assay used: immunoSEQ multiplex PCR; TCRdb lists only in-frame clones, some missing. This table holds about 82,000 clones, approximately 91% found once. The V call is TRBV5-1, the J call TRBJ2-3; 7 bases are shared with TRBD2. Specimen: blood. The sequence derives from a man aged 45-65 years in good health. The chain's CDR3 is CASSPAFGGTDTQYF. As DNA, the CDR3 is TGCGCCAGCAGCCCAGCGTTCGGGGGGACAGATACGCAGTATTTT. Full variable domain (outside the CDR3, taken from reference TRBV5-1 and TRBJ2-3): KAGVTQTPRYLIKTRGQQVTLSCSPISGHRSVSWYQQTPGQGLQFLFEYFSETQRNKGNFPGRFSGRQFSNSRSEMNVSTLELGDSALYLCASSPAFGGTDTQYFGPGTRLTVL.